The 21 T cell receptor beta chains reported below all come from one sample, sequenced in a study of T cell repertoires in ileal Crohn's disease. The assay was immunoSEQ multiplex PCR, and TCRdb's table has in-frame clones only and misses some. Among 11,000 to 15,000 clones, around 84% were seen once, and the ten largest hold less than 6.5%. What was sequenced was ileal tissue. The receptors derive from an adult with Crohn's disease.

This chain uses TRBV5-1 with TRBJ2-1, with D hard to call. Trimming pared 4 bases from V and 5 bases from J, leaving 13 bases between. This CDR3 has 14 amino acids. Germline V lookup: CDR1 SGHRS, CDR2 YFSETQ. CDR3: CASSVQSPDNEQFF. The CDR3 DNA follows: TGCGCCAGCAGCGTCCAATCGCCAGACAATGAGCAGTTCTTC.

This clone was recorded a few times. The sample has other DNA sequences that encode this CDR3 too. The CDR3 DNA reads TGCAGCGTTGCGGGGACAGGGGGGTACGAGCAGTACTTC. Translated, it gives CSVAGTGGYEQYF. The chain joins TRBV29-1 to TRBJ2-7, with TRBD1 identical over 11 bases. The germline V gene encodes CDR1 SQVTM and CDR2 ANQGSEA. V shed 4 bases and J 4 bases; nucleotides not matched to a gene: 3. This CDR3 contains 13 residues.

This chain connects TRBV18 to TRBJ1-5; TRBD1 matches at 7 bases. Germline CDR1 KGHSH, CDR2 LQKENI. The CDR3 extends over 14 amino acids. V trimming: 5 bases; J trimming: 7 bases; junction bases outside the gene matches: 8. CDR3 DNA: TGTGCCAGCTCAACGGAGGCAGGGGGGCAGCCCCAGCATTTT. This sequence encodes CASSTEAGGQPQHF.

This clone was counted only a few times. The sample carries other DNA sequences with the same CDR3. The rearrangement links TRBV2 to TRBJ1-2; D might be TRBD1 (5 bases). The germline V and J ends were trimmed by 0 bases and 7 bases, with 12 bases remaining between them. The germline CDR1 and CDR2 sequences are SNHLY and FYNNEI. The CDR3 consists of 14 residues. In DNA, the CDR3 is TGTGCCAGCAGTGAAGCAAGGCAGGGCCGTGGCTACACCTTC. Amino acids: CASSEARQGRGYTF.

The chain joins TRBV5-4 to TRBJ2-7; D perhaps matches TRBD1 (6 bases). Trimming took off 4 bases at V and 1 base at J, with 12 bases between the two ends. The CDR3 runs to 14 residues. The V gene's germline CDR1 is SGHNT and CDR2 YYREEE (reference sequence). Written as DNA, the CDR3 is TGTGCCAGCAGCCTCACCGGACAGTCCTACGAGCAGTACTTC. As protein: CASSLTGQSYEQYF.

The J gene is TRBJ1-5, the V gene TRBV28, with TRBD1 matching over 8 bases. There are 15 residues in the CDR3. Germline trimming cut 3 bases from V and 3 bases from J; bases unmatched to any gene: 4. Germline CDR1 and CDR2: MDHEN and SYDVKM. CDR3 in amino acids: CASSFHRGTNQPQHF. The CDR3 DNA is TGTGCCAGCAGTTTTCACAGGGGGACCAATCAGCCCCAGCATTTT.

This sequence joins TRBV5-1 and TRBJ1-1; TRBD1 agrees at 10 bases. Germline CDR1 SGHRS, CDR2 YFSETQ. This CDR3 is 16 amino acids long. V shed 4 bases and J 0 bases; nucleotides not matched to a gene: 6. This CDR3 reads CASSVRTGGMNTEAFF. CDR3 DNA sequence: TGCGCCAGCAGCGTCAGGACAGGGGGAATGAACACTGAAGCTTTCTTT.

This chain uses TRBV25-1 with TRBJ1-6; maybe TRBD1 (6 bases). V shed 3 bases and J shed 8 bases, with 8 bases lying between them. This CDR3 is built from 13 residues. Germline CDR1 and CDR2: MGHDK and SYGVNS. The CDR3 nucleotides are TGTGCCAGCAGTGACACAGGGTATTCACCCCTCCACTTT. Protein sequence: CASSDTGYSPLHF.

J is TRBJ2-1 and V is TRBV7-6, with TRBD2 matching over 10 bases. Trimming at V came to 2 bases and at J to 9 bases, leaving 4 bases not matched to a gene. The germline CDR1 and CDR2 sequences are SGHVS and FNYEAQ. CDR3 length: 14 amino acids. CDR3 sequence: CASSLTAGGLEQFF. In DNA form, the CDR3 reads TGTGCCAGCAGCTTAACAGCGGGGGGGCTTGAGCAGTTCTTC.

The chain links TRBV5-1 to TRBJ2-7; 13 nucleotides match TRBD2. The CDR3 spans 15 residues. Trimming cost V 3 bases and J 0 bases; bases outside gene matches: 0. Germline lookup yields CDR1 SGHRS and CDR2 YFSETQ. CDR3 sequence reads: CASSWTSGSSYEQYF. In nucleotides, the CDR3 is TGCGCCAGCAGCTGGACTAGCGGGAGCTCCTACGAGCAGTACTTC.

This sequence joins TRBV5-4 and TRBJ2-2; 10 bases are shared with TRBD2. Trimming at V came to 2 bases and at J to 6 bases, leaving 4 bases not matched to a gene. This CDR3 region has 15 residues. Germline CDR1 reads SGHNT; CDR2 reads YYREEE (reference sequence). The CDR3 protein is CASSFSSGRSGELFF. In nucleotides, the CDR3 is TGTGCCAGCAGCTTCAGTAGCGGGAGGTCCGGGGAGCTGTTTTTT.

This clone was detected only once. The germline gene is not matched at one end of the junction; a read error may be the cause. This chain links TRBV13 with TRBJ1-6; 9 bases are a match to TRBD1. Germline-derived CDR1 and CDR2 are PRHDT and FYEKMQ (reference sequence). This CDR3 is 15 amino acids long. This CDR3 is CASSLGTGSVSPLHF. The CDR3 nucleotides read TGTGCCAGCAGCCTAGGGACAGGGTCCGTTTCACCCCTCCACTTT.

The rearrangement joins TRBV29-1 to TRBJ2-7, with TRBD1 matching 8 bases. The length of the CDR3 is 13 residues. Germline loops: CDR1 SQVTM, CDR2 ANQGSEA. The trim removed 4 bases at V and 6 bases at J, leaving 8 bases unmatched. The CDR3 nucleotides are TGCAGCGTTGCGGGCAGGGGGCAGGTCGAGCAGTACTTC. This translates into CSVAGRGQVEQYF.

This chain links TRBV10-3 with TRBJ2-1; 7 bases match TRBD2. The V gene end was trimmed by 4 bases and the J gene end by 6 bases; junction bases not matched to a gene: 3. The V gene's germline CDR1 is ENHRY and CDR2 SYGVKD. This CDR3 has 13 amino acids. CDR3 sequence reads: CAISGLAVNEQFF. The CDR3 nucleotides are TGTGCCATCAGTGGACTAGCTGTCAATGAGCAGTTCTTC.

V gene TRBV7-8 combines with J gene TRBJ1-4, with TRBD1 matching over 9 bases. This CDR3 spans 16 amino acids. The germline V gene has CDR1 SGHVS and CDR2 FQNEAQ. V lost 1 base, J lost 8 bases, and 8 bases stayed unmatched. CDR3 sequence (DNA): TGTGCCAGCAGCTTAGACGGGACAGGGCAACCCGAAAAACTGTTTTTT. Amino acid sequence: CASSLDGTGQPEKLFF.

The V call is TRBV7-2, the J call TRBJ2-2; tentatively, D is TRBD1 (5 bases). Trimming stripped 5 bases from V and 5 bases from J, with 12 bases between. Germline lookup yields CDR1 SGHTA and CDR2 FQGNSA. This CDR3 comprises 14 residues. For the CDR3, the DNA is TGTGCCAGCAGCCCAGGGATGAGGACCGGGGAGCTGTTTTTT. As protein: CASSPGMRTGELFF.

This chain uses TRBV19 with TRBJ2-2, with D tentatively TRBD2 (5 bases). The CDR3 has 16 residues. The germline V and J ends were trimmed by 2 bases and 4 bases, with 14 bases remaining between them. Germline CDR1 is LNHDA and CDR2 is SQIVND (reference sequence). The CDR3 nucleotides read TGTGCCAGTAGTATACGGCCTGATAGCGCCACCGGGGAGCTGTTTTTT. Protein sequence: CASSIRPDSATGELFF.

This clone was counted a few times. The chain joins TRBV7-2 to TRBJ2-3; 14 nucleotides line up with TRBD2. The CDR3 has 15 residues. The germline CDR1 and CDR2 sequences are SGHTA and FQGNSA. V dropped 5 bases and J dropped 5; count of bases not matched to a gene: 3. The CDR3 coding sequence is TGTGCCAGCAGCAGGACTAGCGGGGGGTTAGATACGCAGTATTTT. Encoded protein: CASSRTSGGLDTQYF.

V gene TRBV29-1 combines with J gene TRBJ1-2; 9 bases agree with TRBD1. Trimming removed 5 bases from V and 8 bases from J; junction bases left unmatched: 12. CDR1 is SQVTM, CDR2 ANQGSEA, per germline. This CDR3 region has 14 residues. The CDR3 here is CSVSTRGQGFGYTF. The CDR3 DNA sequence: TGCAGCGTTTCCACGCGGGGACAGGGTTTCGGCTACACCTTC.

J is TRBJ2-1 and V is TRBV19, with 11 bases fitting TRBD2. The CDR3 spans 16 residues. Germline trimming cut 3 bases from V and 5 bases from J; bases unmatched to any gene: 6. Germline lookup yields CDR1 LNHDA and CDR2 SQIVND (reference sequence). CDR3 residues: CASSILSGLADNEQFF. The CDR3 bases are TGTGCCAGTAGTATCCTTTCGGGACTAGCGGACAATGAGCAGTTCTTC.

The chain recombines TRBV2 with TRBJ2-2, with a weak D call TRBD2 (5 bases). The CDR3 sequence is 12 residues long. The ends were cut back, 6 bases at V and 6 bases at J, with 8 bases in the middle. CDR1 and CDR2 from the germline V gene are SNHLY and FYNNEI. The DNA for the CDR3 is TGTGCCAGCAGCCCTAGCTCCGGGGAGCTGTTTTTT. Translation: CASSPSSGELFF.